The TCR beta chain under discussion was sequenced for a study of CD8+ T cells in alopecia areata. Indicated treatment: oral pan-JAK inhibitor, 5-10 mg twice daily. From alopecia areata patients, lesional scalp punch biopsies and peripheral blood were collected. Sequencing used cDNA as its template, made by extracting RNA and reverse transcribing it. Method: immunoSEQ multiplex PCR; TCRdb's copy keeps in-frame clones and lacks some. The sample contains 190,000 or so clones, 58% of which appear only once. This clone came up a few times. The CDR3 sequence is 13 residues long. V gave up 0 bases and J gave up 12 bases; unmatched junction bases: 5. Germline loops: CDR1 SGHTA, CDR2 FQGNSA.

This rearrangement joins TRBV7-2 to TRBJ2-4, with TRBD1 matching 7 bases. The source material was CD4+ T cells sorted from blood, sampled at week 24, from a patient treated with tofacitinib. This TCR came from a human donor with alopecia areata. The CDR3 loop reads CASSLAGQHSQYF. The CDR3, as DNA: TGTGCCAGCAGCTTAGCGGGACAGCACTCTCAGTACTTC.